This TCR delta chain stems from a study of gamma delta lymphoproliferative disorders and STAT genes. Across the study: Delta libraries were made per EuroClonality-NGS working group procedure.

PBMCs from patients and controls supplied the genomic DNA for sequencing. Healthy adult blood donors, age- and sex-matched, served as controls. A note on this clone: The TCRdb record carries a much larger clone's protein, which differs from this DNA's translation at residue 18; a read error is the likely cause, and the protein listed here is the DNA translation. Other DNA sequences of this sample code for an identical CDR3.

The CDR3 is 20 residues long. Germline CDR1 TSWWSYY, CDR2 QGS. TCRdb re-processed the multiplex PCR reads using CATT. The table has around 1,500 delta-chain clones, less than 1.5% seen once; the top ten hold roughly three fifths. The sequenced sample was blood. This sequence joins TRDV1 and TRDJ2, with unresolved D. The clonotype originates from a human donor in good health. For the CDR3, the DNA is TGTGCTCTTGGGCCAGAGTTCTTTCTACGAAGGGTTATAGGGGCAGCACAATTCTTCTTT. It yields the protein CALGPEFFLRRVIGAAQFFF.